This TCR beta chain is from a study of T cell changes during pregnancy in multiple sclerosis. Assay: immunoSEQ multiplex PCR; the TCRdb copy retains only in-frame clones and omits some. Here the sample spans roughly 29,000 clones, 89% being singletons. The germline CDR1 and CDR2 sequences are LGHNA and YSLEER. There are 15 residues in the CDR3. Trimming cost V 1 base and J 1 base; bases outside gene matches: 4. The table lists this clone with a count of one. The source is a female donor with multiple sclerosis, enrolled in a pregnancy study. The V call is TRBV4-3, the J call TRBJ2-7, with 7 bases lining up with TRBD2. Sequencing was performed on CD8+ T cells from peripheral blood mononuclear cells, taken after pregnancy. As DNA, the CDR3 is TGCGCCAGCAGCCAAGCCTGGGGGGGGTCCTACGAGCAGTACTTC. Amino acid sequence: CASSQAWGGSYEQYF.